This is a list of T cell receptor beta chains from one sample in a study of blood T cell repertoires in COVID-19. The assay was immunoSEQ multiplex PCR, and TCRdb's table has in-frame clones only and misses some. The data hold about 95,000 clones, with roughly nine tenths observed a single time. The sample comprised peripheral blood. The receptors derive from a man aged 50 to 59 with COVID-19, enrolled during active disease. CDR3s include the opening cysteine and the closing phenylalanine or tryptophan. Each record gives: D gene, clone size, J gene, V gene, CDR3 DNA, CDR3 protein. A D gene is named only where the DNA matches it firmly. Expanded clones get a size class; other rows say once, few or many, or leave the size out.

d_gene: .; abundance: once; j_gene: TRBJ1-1; v_gene: TRBV7-3; CDR3nt: TGTGCCAGCAGCTTGGGGCAGAACACTGAAGCTTTCTTT; CDR3aa: CASSLGQNTEAFF
d_gene: TRBD1; abundance: once; j_gene: TRBJ1-4; v_gene: TRBV6-5; CDR3nt: TGTGCCAGCAGTAAGGGACAGGTTCTCGAAAAACTGTTTTTT; CDR3aa: CASSKGQVLEKLFF
d_gene: .; abundance: .; j_gene: TRBJ1-6; v_gene: TRBV14; CDR3nt: TGTGCCAGCAGCCAATACAGTAATTCACCCCTCCACTTT; CDR3aa: CASSQYSNSPLHF
d_gene: .; abundance: .; j_gene: TRBJ2-7; v_gene: TRBV7-9; CDR3nt: TGTGCCAGCAGCGACGACAGGTTACACGAGCAGTACTTC; CDR3aa: CASSDDRLHEQYF
d_gene: TRBD1; abundance: few; j_gene: TRBJ1-5; v_gene: TRBV3-1/TRBV3-2; CDR3nt: TGTGCCAGCAGCCCGACAGGGCTAAATCAGCCCCAGCATTTT; CDR3aa: CASSPTGLNQPQHF
d_gene: TRBD1; abundance: .; j_gene: TRBJ1-6; v_gene: TRBV30; CDR3nt: TGTGCCTCGCGCAGGACAGGGGATAATTCACCCCTCCACTTT; CDR3aa: CASRRTGDNSPLHF
d_gene: .; abundance: .; j_gene: TRBJ2-5; v_gene: TRBV7-9; CDR3nt: TGTGCCAGCAGCCAGGAGGTTGAGACCCAGTACTTC; CDR3aa: CASSQEVETQYF
d_gene: TRBD1; abundance: .; j_gene: TRBJ2-1; v_gene: TRBV5-4; CDR3nt: TGTGCCAGCACACTGGGACAGGGAACCTACAATGAGCAGTTCTTC; CDR3aa: CASTLGQGTYNEQFF
d_gene: .; abundance: once; j_gene: TRBJ2-7; v_gene: TRBV5-1; CDR3nt: TGCGCCAGCAGCTACGCAGGGGCCCCCTACGAGCAGTACTTC; CDR3aa: CASSYAGAPYEQYF
d_gene: TRBD2; abundance: once; j_gene: TRBJ2-5; v_gene: TRBV4-1; CDR3nt: TGCGCCAGCAGCCAAGAGTTAGCGGGGAGGCAAGAGACCCAGTACTTC; CDR3aa: CASSQELAGRQETQYF
d_gene: .; abundance: few; j_gene: TRBJ1-2; v_gene: TRBV6-5; CDR3nt: TGTGCCAGCACCCCGGACAGTACTGTAGGCTACACCTTC; CDR3aa: CASTPDSTVGYTF
d_gene: TRBD1; abundance: .; j_gene: TRBJ1-6; v_gene: TRBV15; CDR3nt: TGTGCCACCAGCAGAGACGTGTTAGGGGGCATTAATTCACCCCTCCACTTT; CDR3aa: CATSRDVLGGINSPLHF
d_gene: .; abundance: .; j_gene: TRBJ1-4; v_gene: TRBV2; CDR3nt: TGTGCCAGCAGTTTACAGGGCACTAATGAAAAACTGTTTTTT; CDR3aa: CASSLQGTNEKLFF
d_gene: TRBD1; abundance: .; j_gene: TRBJ1-2; v_gene: TRBV28; CDR3nt: TGTGCCAGCAGTCAGGGGGCTCTTGGCTACACCTTC; CDR3aa: CASSQGALGYTF
d_gene: .; abundance: .; j_gene: TRBJ2-7; v_gene: TRBV18; CDR3nt: TGTGCCAGCTCACCAGGGCAGACCTCTGATTACGAGCAGTACTTC; CDR3aa: CASSPGQTSDYEQYF
d_gene: .; abundance: .; j_gene: TRBJ2-3; v_gene: TRBV4-2; CDR3nt: TGTGCCAGCAGCCAAGTAGGGGTTCTCGGCACAGATACGCAGTATTTT; CDR3aa: CASSQVGVLGTDTQYF
d_gene: TRBD2; abundance: few; j_gene: TRBJ2-3; v_gene: TRBV7-9; CDR3nt: TGTGCCAGCAGCTTATTGGCGGGGGGGCCCACAGATACGCAGTATTTT; CDR3aa: CASSLLAGGPTDTQYF
d_gene: TRBD2; abundance: once; j_gene: TRBJ2-3; v_gene: TRBV4-1; CDR3nt: TGCGCCAGCAGCCAGCCCACTAGCGGTAGCACAGATACGCAGTATTTT; CDR3aa: CASSQPTSGSTDTQYF
d_gene: TRBD1; abundance: .; j_gene: TRBJ1-4; v_gene: TRBV6-5; CDR3nt: TGTGCCAGCAGAGTTACGACAGGGCCTAATGAAAAACTGTTTTTT; CDR3aa: CASRVTTGPNEKLFF
d_gene: .; abundance: .; j_gene: TRBJ1-6; v_gene: TRBV4-3; CDR3nt: TGCGCCAGCAGCCAAGGCACAGTAATCAATTCACCCCTCCACTTT; CDR3aa: CASSQGTVINSPLHF
d_gene: TRBD1; abundance: .; j_gene: TRBJ1-6; v_gene: TRBV19; CDR3nt: TGTGCCAGTAGTAGTGGGACAGGGAGTGATTCACCCCTCCACTTT; CDR3aa: CASSSGTGSDSPLHF
d_gene: TRBD2; abundance: many; j_gene: TRBJ2-1; v_gene: TRBV20-1; CDR3nt: TGCAGTGCTAGTTACCCCGGGGGGTACAATGAGCAGTTCTTC; CDR3aa: CSASYPGGYNEQFF
d_gene: TRBD1; abundance: .; j_gene: TRBJ2-1; v_gene: TRBV6-2/TRBV6-3; CDR3nt: TGTGCCAGCAGTTGGACAAGACAGGGGGCAGGCAATGAGCAGTTCTTC; CDR3aa: CASSWTRQGAGNEQFF
d_gene: TRBD1; abundance: .; j_gene: TRBJ2-7; v_gene: TRBV6-2/TRBV6-3; CDR3nt: TGTGCCAGCAGTTACTCCTTTAGAGAGACAGGGGTCTACGAGCAGTACTTC; CDR3aa: CASSYSFRETGVYEQYF
d_gene: .; abundance: few; j_gene: TRBJ2-7; v_gene: TRBV6-5; CDR3nt: TGTGCCAGCAAGGGAAGGAGCGGCAACTACGAGCAGTACTTC; CDR3aa: CASKGRSGNYEQYF
d_gene: .; abundance: .; j_gene: TRBJ1-5; v_gene: TRBV4-2; CDR3nt: TGTGCCAGCAGCCAAACAGGGTATTTTCAGCCCCAGCATTTT; CDR3aa: CASSQTGYFQPQHF
d_gene: TRBD2; abundance: .; j_gene: TRBJ2-3; v_gene: TRBV4-2; CDR3nt: TGTGCCAGCAGCCCGCTTGGCCAGCGGGGGGCCGGGGGTACGCAGTATTTT; CDR3aa: CASSPLGQRGAGGTQYF
d_gene: TRBD1; abundance: .; j_gene: TRBJ1-2; v_gene: TRBV6-5; CDR3nt: TGTGCCAGCAGTTACGCCGGGACAGGGGCGATATATGGCTACACCTTC; CDR3aa: CASSYAGTGAIYGYTF
d_gene: .; abundance: few; j_gene: TRBJ2-5; v_gene: TRBV7-2; CDR3nt: TGTGCCAGCAGCTTAGTGTGGGCTAGCCGAAAACATGAGACCCAGTACTTC; CDR3aa: CASSLVWASRKHETQYF
d_gene: TRBD1; abundance: .; j_gene: TRBJ2-5; v_gene: TRBV18; CDR3nt: TGTGCCAGCTCACGGGACAGACAAGAGACCCAGTACTTC; CDR3aa: CASSRDRQETQYF
d_gene: TRBD1; abundance: .; j_gene: TRBJ1-6; v_gene: TRBV3-1/TRBV3-2; CDR3nt: TGTGCCAGCAGCCAGATTGGACAGGGTGTGGGTTCACCCCTCCACTTT; CDR3aa: CASSQIGQGVGSPLHF
d_gene: .; abundance: .; j_gene: TRBJ2-2; v_gene: TRBV28; CDR3nt: TGTGCCAGCAGTTTAGGGGGGAGTGGCGGGGAGCTGTTTTTT; CDR3aa: CASSLGGSGGELFF
d_gene: TRBD2; abundance: .; j_gene: TRBJ2-7; v_gene: TRBV5-6; CDR3nt: TGTGCCAGCAGCCAAACTCCCCAGCGGGGTACCTACGAGCAGTACTTC; CDR3aa: CASSQTPQRGTYEQYF
d_gene: TRBD1; abundance: .; j_gene: TRBJ2-5; v_gene: TRBV24-1; CDR3nt: TGTGCCACCAGTGAGTCAACAGGGGGCGTCGAGACCCAGTACTTC; CDR3aa: CATSESTGGVETQYF
d_gene: .; abundance: .; j_gene: TRBJ2-5; v_gene: TRBV5-4; CDR3nt: TGTGCCAGCAGCCTGGAGGCGGCAGCGCCCGGGGAGACCCAGTACTTC; CDR3aa: CASSLEAAAPGETQYF
d_gene: .; abundance: .; j_gene: TRBJ2-1; v_gene: TRBV7-3; CDR3nt: TGTGCCAGCAGCTTTCAGGGCTACAATGAGCAGTTCTTC; CDR3aa: CASSFQGYNEQFF
d_gene: .; abundance: .; j_gene: TRBJ1-6; v_gene: TRBV5-1; CDR3nt: TGCGCCAGCAGCTTCGGAGATCTAAATTCACCCCTCCACTTT; CDR3aa: CASSFGDLNSPLHF
d_gene: .; abundance: .; j_gene: TRBJ1-1; v_gene: TRBV24-1; CDR3nt: TGTGCCACCAGTGACCGTACAGGAATCCAAGCTTTCTTT; CDR3aa: CATSDRTGIQAFF
d_gene: .; abundance: .; j_gene: TRBJ2-1; v_gene: TRBV7-8; CDR3nt: TGTGCCAGCAGCTTATCTCGAACTCCCGCCTACAATGAGCAGTTCTTC; CDR3aa: CASSLSRTPAYNEQFF
d_gene: .; abundance: .; j_gene: TRBJ1-1; v_gene: TRBV11-2; CDR3nt: TGTGCCAGCGGAATAGGGGGGAACACTGAAGCTTTCTTT; CDR3aa: CASGIGGNTEAFF
d_gene: TRBD2; abundance: .; j_gene: TRBJ2-1; v_gene: TRBV11-2; CDR3nt: TGTGCCAGCAGCTTAATGCTGGGACTAGCGGGGAACAATGAGCAGTTCTTC; CDR3aa: CASSLMLGLAGNNEQFF